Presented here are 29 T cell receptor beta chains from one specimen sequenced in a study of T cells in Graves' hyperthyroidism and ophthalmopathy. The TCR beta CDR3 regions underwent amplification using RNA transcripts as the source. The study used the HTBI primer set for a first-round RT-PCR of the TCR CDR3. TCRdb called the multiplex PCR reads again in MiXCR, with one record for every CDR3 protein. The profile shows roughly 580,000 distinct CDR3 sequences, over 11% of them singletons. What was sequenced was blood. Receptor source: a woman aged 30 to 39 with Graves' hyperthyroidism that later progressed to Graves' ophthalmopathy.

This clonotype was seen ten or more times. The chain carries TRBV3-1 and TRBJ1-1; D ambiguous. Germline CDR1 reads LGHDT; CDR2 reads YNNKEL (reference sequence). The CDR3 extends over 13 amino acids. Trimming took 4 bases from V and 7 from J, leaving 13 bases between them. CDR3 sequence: CASSLVGRIEAFF. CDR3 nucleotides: TGTGCCAGCAGCCTTGTGGGGAGGATTGAAGCTTTCTTT.

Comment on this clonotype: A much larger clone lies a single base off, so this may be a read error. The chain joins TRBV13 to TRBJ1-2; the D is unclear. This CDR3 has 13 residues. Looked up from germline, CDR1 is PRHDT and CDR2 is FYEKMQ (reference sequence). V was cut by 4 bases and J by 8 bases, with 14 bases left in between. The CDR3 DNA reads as TGTGCCAGCAGCTCACAGAAATCCCGGGGCTACACCTTC. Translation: CASSSQKSRGYTF.

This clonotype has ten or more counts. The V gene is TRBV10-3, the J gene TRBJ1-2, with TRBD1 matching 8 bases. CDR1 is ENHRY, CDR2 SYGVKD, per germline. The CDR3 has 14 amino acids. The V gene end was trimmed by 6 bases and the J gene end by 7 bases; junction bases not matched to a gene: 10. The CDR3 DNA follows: TGTGCCATCAGGACGACAGGGGCTCTAGGTGGCTACACCTTC. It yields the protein CAIRTTGALGGYTF.

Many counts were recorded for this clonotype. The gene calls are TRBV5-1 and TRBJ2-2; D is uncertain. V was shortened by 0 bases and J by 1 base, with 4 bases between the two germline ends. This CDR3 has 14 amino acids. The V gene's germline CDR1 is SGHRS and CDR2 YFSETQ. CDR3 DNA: TGCGCCAGCAGCTTGGACGGGAACACCGGGGAGCTGTTTTTT. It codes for CASSLDGNTGELFF.

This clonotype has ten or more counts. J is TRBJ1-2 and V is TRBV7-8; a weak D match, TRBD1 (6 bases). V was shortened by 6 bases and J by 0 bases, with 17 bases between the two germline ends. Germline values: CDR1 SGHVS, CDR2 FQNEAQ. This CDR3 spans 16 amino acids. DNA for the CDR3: TGTGCCAGCAGTCCCAACAGGGAACTCTCTAACTATGGCTACACCTTC. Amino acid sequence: CASSPNRELSNYGYTF.

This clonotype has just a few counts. Written as DNA, the CDR3 is TGTGCCAGCAGTTATCGACTCGAACCTTATAATCAGCCCCAGCATTTT. Translated, it gives CASSYRLEPYNQPQHF. The V call is TRBV6-2 or TRBV6-3, the J call TRBJ1-5, with D uncertain. The CDR3 runs 16 residues. Germline values: CDR1 MNHEY, CDR2 SVGEGT. Trimming removed 3 bases from V and 4 bases from J, with 16 bases in between.

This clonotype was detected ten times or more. The CDR3 reads CSARDRDSPLGVNSPLHF. CDR3 DNA sequence: TGCAGTGCTAGAGACCGGGACTCACCCCTTGGGGTTAACTCACCCCTCCACTTT. The chain uses TRBV20-1 and TRBJ1-6; tentative D call: TRBD1 (5 bases). CDR3 size: 18 residues. The germline V and J ends were trimmed by 0 bases and 10 bases, with 25 bases remaining between them. Germline lookup yields CDR1 DFQATT and CDR2 SNEGSKA (reference sequence).

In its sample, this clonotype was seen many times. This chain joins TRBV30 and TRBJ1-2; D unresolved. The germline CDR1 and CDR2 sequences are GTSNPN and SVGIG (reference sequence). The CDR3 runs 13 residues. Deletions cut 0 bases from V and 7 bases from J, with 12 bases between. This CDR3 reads CAWSVSSPVGYTF. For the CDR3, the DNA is TGTGCCTGGAGTGTTAGTTCCCCGGTTGGCTACACCTTC.

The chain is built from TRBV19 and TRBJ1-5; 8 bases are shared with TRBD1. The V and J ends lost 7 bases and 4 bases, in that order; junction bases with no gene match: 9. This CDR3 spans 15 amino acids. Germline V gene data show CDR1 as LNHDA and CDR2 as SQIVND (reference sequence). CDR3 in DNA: TGTGCCAGTACTCGCCCCGGGACAGGTAATCAGCCCCAGCATTTT. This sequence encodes CASTRPGTGNQPQHF.

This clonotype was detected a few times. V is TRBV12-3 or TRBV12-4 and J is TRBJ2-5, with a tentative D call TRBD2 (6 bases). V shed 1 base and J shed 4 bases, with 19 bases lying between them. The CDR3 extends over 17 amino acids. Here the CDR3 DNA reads TGTGCCAGCAGTTTAGAGGTGGGAGGTTTAGGGACAGAGACCCAGTACTTC. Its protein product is CASSLEVGGLGTETQYF.

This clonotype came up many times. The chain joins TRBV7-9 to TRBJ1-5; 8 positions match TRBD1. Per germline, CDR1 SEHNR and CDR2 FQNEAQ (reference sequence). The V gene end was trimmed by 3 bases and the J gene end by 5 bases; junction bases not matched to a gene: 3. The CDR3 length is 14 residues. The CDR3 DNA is TGTGCCAGCAGCTTTGAGACAGGGGATCAGCCCCAGCATTTT. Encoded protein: CASSFETGDQPQHF.

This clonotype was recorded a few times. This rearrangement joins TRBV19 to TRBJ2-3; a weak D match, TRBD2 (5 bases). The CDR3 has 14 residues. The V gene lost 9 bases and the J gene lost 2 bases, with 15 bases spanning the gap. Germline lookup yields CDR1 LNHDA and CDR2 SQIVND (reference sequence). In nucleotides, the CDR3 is TGTGCCAGCACCAACGGGGTTTCCACAGATACGCAGTATTTT. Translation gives CASTNGVSTDTQYF.

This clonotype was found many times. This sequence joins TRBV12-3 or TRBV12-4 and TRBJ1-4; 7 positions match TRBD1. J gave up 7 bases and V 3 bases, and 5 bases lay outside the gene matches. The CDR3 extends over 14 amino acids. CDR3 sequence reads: CASSFSGGGEKLFF. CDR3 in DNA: TGTGCCAGCAGTTTCTCAGGGGGAGGTGAAAAACTGTTTTTT.

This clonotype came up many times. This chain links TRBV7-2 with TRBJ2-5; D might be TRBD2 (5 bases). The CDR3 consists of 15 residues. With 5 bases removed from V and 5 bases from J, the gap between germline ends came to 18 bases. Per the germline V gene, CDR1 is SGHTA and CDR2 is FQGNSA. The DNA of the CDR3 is TGTGCCAGCAGCCCTCCCCAGGTGGGAGTGGAGACCCAGTACTTC. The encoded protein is CASSPPQVGVETQYF.

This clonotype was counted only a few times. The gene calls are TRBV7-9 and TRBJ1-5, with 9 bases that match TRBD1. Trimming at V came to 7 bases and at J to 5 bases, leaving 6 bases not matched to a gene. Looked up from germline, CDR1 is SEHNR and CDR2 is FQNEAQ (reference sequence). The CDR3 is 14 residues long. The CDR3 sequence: CASNPTGGDQPQHF. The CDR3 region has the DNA TGTGCCAGCAACCCGACAGGGGGAGATCAGCCCCAGCATTTT.

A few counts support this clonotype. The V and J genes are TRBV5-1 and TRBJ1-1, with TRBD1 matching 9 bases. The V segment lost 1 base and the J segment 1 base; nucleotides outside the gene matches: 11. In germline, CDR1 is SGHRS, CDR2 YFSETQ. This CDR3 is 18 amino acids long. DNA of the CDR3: TGCGCCAGCAGCTTGTATCCGGGACAGGGAGGGAAGAACACTGAAGCTTTCTTT. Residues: CASSLYPGQGGKNTEAFF.

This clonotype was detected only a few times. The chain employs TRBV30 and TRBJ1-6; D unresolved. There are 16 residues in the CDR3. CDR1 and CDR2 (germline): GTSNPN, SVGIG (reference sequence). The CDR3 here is CALGTIRRHYNSPLHF. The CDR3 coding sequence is TGTGCACTGGGAACAATCAGGCGGCATTATAATTCACCCCTCCACTTT.

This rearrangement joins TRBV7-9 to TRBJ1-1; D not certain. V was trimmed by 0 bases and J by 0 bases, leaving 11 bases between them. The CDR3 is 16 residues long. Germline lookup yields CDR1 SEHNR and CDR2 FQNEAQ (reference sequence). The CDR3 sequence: CASSLARSLMNTEAFF. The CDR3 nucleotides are TGTGCCAGCAGCTTAGCTCGTTCACTCATGAACACTGAAGCTTTCTTT. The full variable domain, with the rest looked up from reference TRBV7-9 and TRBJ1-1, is DTGVSQNPRHKITKRGQNVTFRCDPISEHNRLYWYRQTLGQGPEFLTYFQNEAQLEKSRLLSDRFSAERPKGSFSTLEIQRTEQGDSAMYLCASSLARSLMNTEAFFGQGTRLTVV.

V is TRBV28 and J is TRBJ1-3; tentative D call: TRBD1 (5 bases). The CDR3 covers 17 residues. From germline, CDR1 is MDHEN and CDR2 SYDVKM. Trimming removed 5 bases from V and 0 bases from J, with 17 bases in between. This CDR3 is CASSIPPGLLSGNTIYF. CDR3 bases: TGTGCCAGCAGTATACCACCGGGACTGCTCTCTGGAAACACCATATATTTT.

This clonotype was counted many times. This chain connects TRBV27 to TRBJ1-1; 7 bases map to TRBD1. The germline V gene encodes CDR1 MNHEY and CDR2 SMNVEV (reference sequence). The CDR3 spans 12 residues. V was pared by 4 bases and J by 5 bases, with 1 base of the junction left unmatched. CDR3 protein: CASSSTGTEAFF. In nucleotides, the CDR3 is TGTGCCAGCAGTTCGACAGGGACTGAAGCTTTCTTT.

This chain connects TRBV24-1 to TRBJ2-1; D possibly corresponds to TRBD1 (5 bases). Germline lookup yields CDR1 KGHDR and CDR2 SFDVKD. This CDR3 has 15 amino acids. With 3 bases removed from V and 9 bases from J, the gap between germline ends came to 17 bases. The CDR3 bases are TGTGCCACCAGTGATCCCCCCAGGGTAGGTAGTGAGCAGTTCTTC. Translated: CATSDPPRVGSEQFF.

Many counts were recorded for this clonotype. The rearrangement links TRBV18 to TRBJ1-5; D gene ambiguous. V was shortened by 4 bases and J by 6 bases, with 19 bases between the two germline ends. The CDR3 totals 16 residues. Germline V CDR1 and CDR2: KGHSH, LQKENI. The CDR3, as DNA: TGTGCCAGCTCACTAATGACGATCGTCGGGATTCAGCCCCAGCATTTT. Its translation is CASSLMTIVGIQPQHF.

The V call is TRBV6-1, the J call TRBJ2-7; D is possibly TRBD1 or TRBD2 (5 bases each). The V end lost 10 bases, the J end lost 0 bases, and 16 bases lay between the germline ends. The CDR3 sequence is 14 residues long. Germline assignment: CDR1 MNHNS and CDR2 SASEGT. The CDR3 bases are TGTGCCACTGCGGACATCGGGAACTCCTACGAGCAGTACTTC. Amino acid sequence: CATADIGNSYEQYF.

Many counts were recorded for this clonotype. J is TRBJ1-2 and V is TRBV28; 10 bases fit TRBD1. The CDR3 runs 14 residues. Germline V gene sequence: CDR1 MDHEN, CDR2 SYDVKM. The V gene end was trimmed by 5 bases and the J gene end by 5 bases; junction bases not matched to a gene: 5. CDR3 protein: CASSHDRGLYGYTF. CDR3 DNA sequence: TGTGCCAGCAGTCATGACAGGGGGCTGTATGGCTACACCTTC.

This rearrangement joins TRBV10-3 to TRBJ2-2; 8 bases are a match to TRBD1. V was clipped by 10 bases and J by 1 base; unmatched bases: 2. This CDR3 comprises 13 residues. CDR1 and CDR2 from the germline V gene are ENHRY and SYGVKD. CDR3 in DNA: TGTGCCACAGGACAGGGGAACACCGGGGAGCTGTTTTTT. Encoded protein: CATGQGNTGELFF.

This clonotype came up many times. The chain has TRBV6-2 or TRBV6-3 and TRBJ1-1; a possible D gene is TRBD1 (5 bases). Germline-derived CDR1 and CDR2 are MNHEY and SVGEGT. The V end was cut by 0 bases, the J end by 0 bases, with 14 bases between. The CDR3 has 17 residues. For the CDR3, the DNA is TGTGCCAGCAGTTACTCTGGGCGTGGGGGGATGAACACTGAAGCTTTCTTT. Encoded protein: CASSYSGRGGMNTEAFF.

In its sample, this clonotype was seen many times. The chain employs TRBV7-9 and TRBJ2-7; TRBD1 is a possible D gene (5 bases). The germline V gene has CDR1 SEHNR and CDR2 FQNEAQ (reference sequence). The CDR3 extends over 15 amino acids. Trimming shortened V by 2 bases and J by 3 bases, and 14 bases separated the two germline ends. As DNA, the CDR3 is TGTGCCAGCAGCTTATGGGTCAGGGAAAACTACGAGCAGTACTTC. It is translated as CASSLWVRENYEQYF.

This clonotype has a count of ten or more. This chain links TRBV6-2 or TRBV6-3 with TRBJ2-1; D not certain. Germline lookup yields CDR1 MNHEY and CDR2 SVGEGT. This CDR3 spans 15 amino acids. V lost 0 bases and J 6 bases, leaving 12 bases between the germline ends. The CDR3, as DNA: TGTGCCAGCAGTTACTCTGGCAGCGAACCCAATGAGCAGTTCTTC. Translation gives CASSYSGSEPNEQFF.

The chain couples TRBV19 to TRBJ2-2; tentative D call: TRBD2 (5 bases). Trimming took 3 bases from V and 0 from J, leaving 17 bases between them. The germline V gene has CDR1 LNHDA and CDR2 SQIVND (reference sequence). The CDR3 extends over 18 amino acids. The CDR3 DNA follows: TGTGCCAGTAGTATTGGCGGACTTAGGAGCGCGAACACCGGGGAGCTGTTTTTT. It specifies CASSIGGLRSANTGELFF.